This is a list of T cell receptor beta chains from one sample in a study of PD-L1 blockade in urothelial cancer. TCRdb keeps only in-frame clones here, not all; method: immunoSEQ multiplex PCR. The sample has 86,000 or so clones, about 83% seen once. The sample was PBMCs, taken around atezolizumab (anti-PD-L1) treatment. These receptors all stem from a man aged 55 to 70 with urothelial cancer. Each CDR3 is given with its conserved first and last residue. D genes are given only for firm matches. Part of the rows lack a size; the others show once, few, many or a class for expanded clones.

V gene	clone size	D gene	J gene	CDR3 protein	CDR3 DNA
TRBV18	NA	NA	TRBJ2-7	CASSSYETYEQYF	TGTGCCAGCTCCTCTTACGAGACCTACGAGCAGTACTTC
TRBV5-5	NA	NA	TRBJ1-1	CASSRVGGNTEAFF	TGTGCCAGCAGCCGCGTCGGGGGGAACACTGAAGCTTTCTTT
TRBV7-3	NA	TRBD2	TRBJ2-1	CASSISGRANEQFF	TGTGCCAGCAGCATTAGCGGGAGGGCCAATGAGCAGTTCTTC
TRBV11-2	NA	TRBD2	TRBJ2-1	CASSLFFSGSINEQFF	TGTGCCAGCAGCTTATTCTTTAGCGGGAGTATAAATGAGCAGTTCTTC
TRBV7-3	NA	NA	TRBJ2-1	CASSLSPAVYNEQFF	TGTGCCAGCAGCTTATCCCCAGCGGTCTACAATGAGCAGTTCTTC
TRBV11-2	NA	TRBD1	TRBJ2-7	CASSLVGPRDRAHEQYF	TGTGCCAGCAGCTTAGTGGGACCCCGGGACAGGGCCCACGAGCAGTACTTC
TRBV28	NA	TRBD1	TRBJ1-5	CASRGQGVVLQPQHF	TGTGCCAGCAGGGGACAGGGTGTGGTTCTTCAGCCCCAGCATTTT
TRBV7-9	NA	TRBD1	TRBJ2-7	CASSLGTASYEQYF	TGTGCCAGCAGCCTCGGGACAGCCTCCTACGAGCAGTACTTC
TRBV5-1	NA	NA	TRBJ1-3	CASSSEGGNTIYF	TGCGCCAGCAGTTCAGAGGGAGGCAACACCATATATTTT
TRBV19	NA	NA	TRBJ2-3	CASSIYALQSTDTQYF	TGTGCCAGTAGTATATATGCACTCCAAAGCACAGATACGCAGTATTTT
TRBV7-3	NA	TRBD1	TRBJ2-2	CASSLDRGTGELFF	TGTGCCAGCAGCTTAGACAGGGGTACCGGGGAGCTGTTTTTT
TRBV5-1	NA	TRBD1	TRBJ1-1	CASSRTTGASTEAFF	TGCGCCAGCAGCCGTACGACAGGGGCAAGCACTGAAGCTTTCTTT
TRBV4-3	NA	NA	TRBJ2-7	CASSPTVSGGVYEQYF	TGCGCCAGCAGCCCAACGGTCAGCGGCGGGGTATACGAGCAGTACTTC
TRBV4-1	NA	NA	TRBJ2-7	CASSQEANSYEQYF	TGCGCCAGCAGCCAAGAAGCCAATTCCTACGAGCAGTACTTC
TRBV4-2	NA	TRBD2	TRBJ2-5	CASSQDLLAGESRETQYF	TGTGCCAGCAGCCAAGATCTACTAGCGGGAGAGTCTAGGGAGACCCAGTACTTC
TRBV2	NA	TRBD1	TRBJ1-5	CASTGQGAQNGQPQHF	TGTGCCAGCACCGGACAGGGGGCGCAGAATGGTCAGCCCCAGCATTTT
TRBV4-3	NA	TRBD2	TRBJ2-5	CASSQASGGMESETQYF	TGCGCCAGCAGCCAAGCTAGCGGCGGGATGGAATCGGAGACCCAGTACTTC
TRBV5-1	NA	TRBD1	TRBJ2-4	CASSQEADRENIQYF	TGCGCCAGCAGCCAAGAGGCGGACAGGGAAAACATTCAGTACTTC
TRBV7-9	NA	TRBD2	TRBJ2-2	CASSLGPSGGPENTGELFF	TGTGCCAGCAGCTTAGGTCCTAGCGGGGGGCCAGAGAACACCGGGGAGCTGTTTTTT
TRBV5-4	once	TRBD1	TRBJ2-3	CASSLGTGQYTDTQYF	TGTGCCAGCAGCTTAGGCACGGGACAGTACACAGATACGCAGTATTTT
TRBV27	NA	NA	TRBJ2-1	CASSLSFQRITNEQFF	TGTGCCAGCAGTTTATCGTTCCAGCGGATAACCAATGAGCAGTTCTTC
TRBV29-1	NA	NA	TRBJ2-1	CSVVSRGLNNEQFF	TGCAGCGTTGTCTCCAGGGGCCTCAACAATGAGCAGTTCTTC
TRBV28	NA	TRBD1	TRBJ1-1	CASRTGNTEAFF	TGTGCCAGCCGGACAGGGAACACTGAAGCTTTCTTT
TRBV2	once	NA	TRBJ2-2	CASSGGLYTGELFF	TGTGCCAGCAGTGGCGGACTTTACACCGGGGAGCTGTTTTTT
TRBV19	NA	NA	TRBJ1-4	CASSISGVAEKLFF	TGTGCCAGTAGTATTTCAGGGGTGGCTGAAAAACTGTTTTTT
TRBV7-6	few	TRBD1	TRBJ2-7	CASSPTGGYYEQYF	TGTGCCAGCAGCCCTACAGGGGGCTACTACGAGCAGTACTTC
TRBV30	NA	TRBD1	TRBJ2-1	CAWDRVSNEQFF	TGTGCCTGGGACAGGGTCTCCAATGAGCAGTTCTTC
TRBV29-1	NA	NA	TRBJ2-2	CSVGVETGELFF	TGCAGCGTCGGGGTTGAGACCGGGGAGCTGTTTTTT
TRBV15	once	NA	TRBJ1-6	CATSRAGDLSPLHF	TGTGCCACCAGCAGAGCAGGGGATCTTTCACCCCTCCACTTT
TRBV9	NA	NA	TRBJ2-3	CASSVADQLVRTQYF	TGTGCCAGCAGCGTAGCCGACCAACTAGTTAGGACGCAGTATTTT
TRBV4-3	NA	TRBD2	TRBJ2-5	CASSQAPGLGTGETQYF	TGCGCCAGCAGCCAGGCACCGGGACTAGGGACGGGAGAGACCCAGTACTTC
TRBV9	NA	NA	TRBJ2-7	CASSSFGAPYTYEQYF	TGTGCCAGCAGCTCCTTTGGAGCGCCATACACATACGAGCAGTACTTC
TRBV13	NA	TRBD2	TRBJ2-2	CASSLAPSGRVIGELFF	TGTGCCAGCAGCTTAGCACCTAGCGGGAGAGTAATCGGGGAGCTGTTTTTT
TRBV6-1	many	NA	TRBJ2-7	CASTSGRHEQYF	TGTGCCAGCACCTCAGGGCGCCACGAGCAGTACTTC
TRBV18	NA	TRBD1	TRBJ2-2	CASSPGQGNGELFF	TGTGCCAGCTCTCCTGGACAGGGGAACGGGGAGCTGTTTTTT
TRBV28	NA	NA	TRBJ1-2	CASSDLGQGYTF	TGTGCCAGCAGTGACCTTGGGCAGGGCTACACCTTC
TRBV5-4	NA	TRBD2	TRBJ2-7	CASSSGTSGNEQYF	TGTGCCAGCAGCTCCGGGACTAGCGGGAACGAGCAGTACTTC
TRBV27	NA	NA	TRBJ1-1	CASSPRTGGTEAFF	TGTGCCAGCAGTCCTAGGACGGGGGGGACTGAAGCTTTCTTT
TRBV9	NA	TRBD1	TRBJ2-1	CASSGRQGVDNEQFF	TGTGCCAGCAGCGGCCGACAGGGGGTGGACAATGAGCAGTTCTTC
TRBV7-6	NA	TRBD2	TRBJ2-1	CASSGLAFDEQFF	TGTGCCAGCAGCGGACTAGCGTTCGATGAGCAGTTCTTC
TRBV5-8	NA	TRBD1	TRBJ1-1	CASSPGTGWVNTEAFF	TGTGCCAGCAGCCCCGGGACAGGTTGGGTGAACACTGAAGCTTTCTTT
TRBV9	NA	NA	TRBJ2-2	CASSERTENTGELFF	TGTGCCAGCAGCGAGAGGACAGAAAACACCGGGGAGCTGTTTTTT